The next 17 T cell receptor beta chains were all read from a single sample in a study of patients and donors after allogeneic stem cell transplantation. TCRdb fed the RT-PCR reads into MiXCR, producing one record per CDR3 protein. The top ten hold more than 25% of the sample, which has 65,000 to 80,000 distinct CDR3 sequences, more than 25% seen once. Sequenced material: blood, either unsorted or a sorted T cell fraction (not recorded which). Receptors originate from a human donor who was either an allogeneic HSCT recipient or a stem cell or donor lymphocyte infusion donor (not recorded which). It is not recorded whose cells these are; they may come from a transplant donor.

This clonotype was seen a handful of times. The chain couples TRBV7-9 to TRBJ2-7; D not certain. V was clipped by 5 bases and J by 3 bases, with 8 bases between them. The CDR3 length is 12 residues. CDR1 SEHNR and CDR2 FQNEAQ come from the germline V gene (reference sequence). The CDR3 is CASSRLDYEQYF. CDR3 sequence (DNA): TGTGCCAGCAGCCGTTTGGACTACGAGCAGTACTTC.

This clonotype has more than one count but fewer than ten. The chain is built from TRBV29-1 and TRBJ1-2; TRBD1 agrees at 8 bases. The CDR3 covers 12 residues. Per the germline V gene, CDR1 is SQVTM and CDR2 is ANQGSEA. The junction had 4 bases not matched to a gene; V was cut back by 6 bases and J by 4 bases. DNA for the CDR3: TGCAGCGTGGACAGGGTGGGCTATGGCTACACCTTC. This gives the protein CSVDRVGYGYTF.

This clonotype was detected a few times. V is TRBV20-1 and J is TRBJ2-2; the D is unclear. CDR1 is DFQATT and CDR2 is SNEGSKA in the germline V gene (reference sequence). The CDR3 runs 11 residues. V lost 5 bases to trimming and J lost 3 bases, with 4 bases between them. The CDR3 DNA reads as TGCAGTGCTCAGGACACCGGGGAGCTGTTTTTT. Translation: CSAQDTGELFF.

The rearrangement links TRBV24-1 to TRBJ2-3; D possibly corresponds to TRBD2 (5 bases). The CDR3 covers 14 residues. Germline V lookup: CDR1 KGHDR, CDR2 SFDVKD. With 2 bases removed from V and 2 bases from J, the gap between germline ends came to 7 bases. The CDR3 DNA sequence: TGTGCCACCAGTGATTCGGGATTCACAGATACGCAGTATTTT. This sequence encodes CATSDSGFTDTQYF.

The chain recombines TRBV20-1 with TRBJ2-7; D gene uncertain. Germline assignment: CDR1 DFQATT and CDR2 SNEGSKA (reference sequence). Trimming removed 0 bases from V and 2 bases from J, with 11 bases in between. This CDR3 comprises 14 residues. The CDR3 region is CSARDPRHPYEQYF. Written as DNA, the CDR3 is TGCAGTGCTAGAGATCCTCGACACCCCTACGAGCAGTACTTC.

This clonotype was seen only a few times. The V call is TRBV5-1, the J call TRBJ1-5, with D uncertain. V was pared by 6 bases and J by 5 bases, with 15 bases between. This CDR3 has 14 residues. Germline V gives CDR1 SGHRS, CDR2 YFSETQ. CDR3 DNA sequence: TGCGCCAGCAACCCAGGTATGGATCATCAGCCCCAGCATTTT. Its protein is CASNPGMDHQPQHF.

The chain is built from TRBV29-1 and TRBJ2-1; D call uncertain. Germline V gene data show CDR1 as SQVTM and CDR2 as ANQGSEA. This CDR3 contains 14 residues. V shed 4 bases and J shed 7 bases, with 17 bases lying between them. The CDR3 region is CSVGLGLLGNEQFF. The CDR3 bases are TGCAGCGTTGGCTTAGGGCTGCTGGGGAATGAGCAGTTCTTC.

The V and J genes are TRBV10-3 and TRBJ2-2; D call uncertain. Germline CDR1 reads ENHRY; CDR2 reads SYGVKD. Trimming cost V 0 bases and J 4 bases, with 3 bases left between them. The length of the CDR3 is 13 residues. This CDR3 is CAISESSTGELFF. In nucleotides, the CDR3 is TGTGCCATCAGTGAGTCTAGCACCGGGGAGCTGTTTTTT.

V and J are TRBV11-2 and TRBJ1-1; D uncertain. The CDR3 has 15 residues. Germline loops: CDR1 SGHAT, CDR2 FQNNGV. V lost 6 bases, J lost 0 bases, and 14 bases lay in between. CDR3 protein: CASSPSGLMNTEAFF. As DNA, the CDR3 is TGTGCCAGCAGTCCTTCGGGGTTGATGAACACTGAAGCTTTCTTT.

The chain employs TRBV19 and TRBJ1-1, with D hard to call. V was trimmed by 3 bases and J by 6 bases, leaving 14 bases between them. The CDR3 sequence is 14 residues long. Germline values: CDR1 LNHDA, CDR2 SQIVND (reference sequence). The chain's CDR3 is CASSILGIGAEAFF. The CDR3 DNA reads as TGTGCCAGTAGTATCCTCGGGATTGGGGCTGAAGCTTTCTTT.

The chain combines TRBV6-5 with TRBJ1-1; 8 nucleotides match TRBD1. Germline values: CDR1 MNHEY, CDR2 SVGAGI. There are 14 residues in the CDR3. J gave up 4 bases and V 5 bases, and 6 bases lay outside the gene matches. This CDR3 is CASSPGQGGTEAFF. The DNA of the CDR3 is TGTGCCAGCAGTCCTGGACAGGGAGGCACTGAAGCTTTCTTT.

V gene TRBV7-9 combines with J gene TRBJ2-1; D may be TRBD2 (6 bases). The CDR3 loop spans 16 amino acids. Trimming left V 5 bases short and J 0 bases short, with 14 bases between. Germline-derived CDR1 and CDR2 are SEHNR and FQNEAQ (reference sequence). The CDR3 DNA is TGTGCCAGCAGCCCTCTAGCGTCGAGCTCCTACAATGAGCAGTTCTTC. It is translated as CASSPLASSSYNEQFF.

This clonotype was observed a handful of times. The chain uses TRBV6-2 or TRBV6-3 and TRBJ2-1; TRBD1 might be the D (6 bases). Trimming cost V 8 bases and J 2 bases, with 16 bases left between them. Germline lookup yields CDR1 MNHEY and CDR2 SVGEGT. The CDR3 is 15 amino acids. CDR3 nucleotides: TGTGCCAGCCATACAAGGGACACCACCTACAATGAGCAGTTCTTC. It codes for CASHTRDTTYNEQFF.

This clonotype has only a few counts. The chain uses TRBV24-1 and TRBJ2-7; no clear D gene. Germline assignment: CDR1 KGHDR and CDR2 SFDVKD. This CDR3 comprises 15 residues. Trimming shortened V by 5 bases and J by 3 bases, and 16 bases separated the two germline ends. The CDR3 coding sequence is TGTGCCACCAGTGCCTTCGGGTTATCGGGCTACGAGCAGTACTTC. It encodes CATSAFGLSGYEQYF.

The chain carries TRBV20-1 and TRBJ2-2; tentative D call: TRBD2 (5 bases). Germline assignment: CDR1 DFQATT and CDR2 SNEGSKA (reference sequence). V was clipped by 1 base and J by 0 bases, with 6 bases between them. This CDR3 has 14 amino acids. The CDR3 nucleotides are TGCAGTGCTAGAGTAGCGTCGAACACCGGGGAGCTGTTTTTT. As protein: CSARVASNTGELFF.

CDR3 protein: CASSLGLFTYEQYF. In nucleotides, the CDR3 is TGTGCCAGCAGTTTAGGTCTTTTTACCTACGAGCAGTACTTC. The chain carries TRBV28 and TRBJ2-7; D is unclear. Trimming took off 2 bases at V and 2 bases at J, with 10 bases between the two ends. The CDR3 covers 14 residues. The germline gives CDR1 MDHEN, CDR2 SYDVKM. The whole variable domain, remainder taken from reference TRBV28 and TRBJ2-7, is DVKVTQSSRYLVKRTGEKVFLECVQDMDHENMFWYRQDPGLGLRLIYFSYDVKMKEKGDIPEGYSVSREKKERFSLILESASTNQTSMYLCASSLGLFTYEQYFGPGTRLTVT.

This clonotype showed up many times. This chain links TRBV4-3 with TRBJ1-2; possibly TRBD1 for D (6 bases). Trimming took off 1 base at V and 2 bases at J, with 11 bases between the two ends. This CDR3 contains 15 residues. The germline V gene encodes CDR1 LGHNA and CDR2 YSLEER. The CDR3 nucleotides read TGCGCCAGCAGCCAAGTATGGGGGGCCAACTATGGCTACACCTTC. Translated: CASSQVWGANYGYTF.